This entry lists 20 T cell receptor beta chains sequenced from one sample in a study of post-analysis software for immune sequencing data. Study-level points and caveats: Patients showed TRBV5-6, TRBV5-1 and TRBV20-1 among five TRBV segments more frequent than in controls.

For these TCRs, the target antigens are not known. Sequencing libraries made from TCR beta cDNA carried unique molecular identifiers. Each CDR3 protein is one row after TCRdb ran MiXCR on the PCR reads. This table has hundreds of thousands of distinct CDR3 sequences, approximately 59% appearing once. What was sequenced was blood. The receptors were gathered from a girl aged 2-10 years with multiple sclerosis.

The chain employs TRBV6-6 and TRBJ2-1, with TRBD2 identical over 9 bases. CDR1 is MNHNY and CDR2 is SVGAGI in the germline V gene (reference sequence). V lost 2 bases and J lost 6; bases outside the gene matches: 5. There are 15 residues in the CDR3. The CDR3 protein is CASSYLLAGLNEQFF. CDR3 coding DNA: TGTGCCAGCAGTTACCTCCTAGCGGGACTCAATGAGCAGTTCTTC.

The chain links TRBV6-6 to TRBJ2-7; D is perhaps TRBD1 (5 bases). CDR3 length: 14 residues. V lost 0 bases, J lost 2 bases, and 8 bases lay in between. Germline V CDR1 and CDR2: MNHNY, SVGAGI (reference sequence). The CDR3 nucleotides are TGTGCCAGCAGTTACTCTGACAGTACCTACGAGCAGTACTTC. Protein product: CASSYSDSTYEQYF.

CDR3 bases: TGTGCCAGCAGTTTCACAGGGGGCACCCCCTACGAGCAGTACTTC. Its protein product is CASSFTGGTPYEQYF. The V call is TRBV5-5, the J call TRBJ2-7; TRBD1 matches 9 bases. The germline V gene has CDR1 SGHKS and CDR2 YYEKEE (reference sequence). V lost 5 bases, J lost 2 bases, and 8 bases stayed unmatched. The CDR3 is 15 residues long.

The V gene is TRBV7-6, the J gene TRBJ1-5; no reliable D call. Trimming stripped 6 bases from V and 0 bases from J, with 18 bases between. The CDR3 has 17 amino acids. Germline CDR1 and CDR2: SGHVS and FNYEAQ. The CDR3: CASSFEKTEYSNQPQHF. CDR3 bases: TGTGCCAGCAGTTTCGAGAAGACCGAATATAGCAATCAGCCCCAGCATTTT.

The genes are TRBV20-1 and TRBJ1-5, with TRBD1 identical over 9 bases. The CDR3 length is 19 residues. The V gene's germline CDR1 is DFQATT and CDR2 SNEGSKA (reference sequence). The junction had 15 bases not matched to a gene; V was cut back by 3 bases and J by 0 bases. The CDR3 reads CSASPRFGTGYYSNQPQHF. In DNA form, the CDR3 reads TGCAGTGCTAGTCCCAGGTTCGGGACAGGGTATTATAGCAATCAGCCCCAGCATTTT.

This clonotype was seen a few times. J is TRBJ2-7 and V is TRBV12-3 or TRBV12-4; D assignment may be TRBD1 or TRBD2 (6 bases each). This CDR3 spans 15 amino acids. The germline V and J ends were trimmed by 6 bases and 4 bases, with 19 bases remaining between them. CDR3 bases: TGTGCCAGCAGGGCAGCCGGGGGCAGAGGATACGAGCAGTACTTC. Translated: CASRAAGGRGYEQYF.

The CDR3 sequence: CASSDTGQGFTDTQYF. In DNA form, the CDR3 reads TGTGCCAGCAGTGATACAGGACAGGGGTTCACAGATACGCAGTATTTT. V gene TRBV25-1 combines with J gene TRBJ2-3, with 9 bases that match TRBD1. CDR3 length equals 16 residues. The germline CDR1 and CDR2 sequences are MGHDK and SYGVNS. V shed 3 bases and J 2 bases; nucleotides not matched to a gene: 6.

As regards this clonotype: An end of the junction does not agree with germline; a read error may underlie this. J is TRBJ2-3 and V is TRBV7-3; D uncertain. The V gene's germline CDR1 is SGHTA and CDR2 FQGTGA. The CDR3 spans 9 residues. CDR3 residues: CAGSPAQYF. In DNA, the CDR3 is TGTGCCGGCAGCCCCGCGCAGTATTTT. The variable domain in full, with the rest retrieved from reference TRBV7-3 and TRBJ2-3, is GAGVSQTPSNKVTEKGKYVELRCDPISGHTALYWYRQSLGQGPEFLIYFQGTGAADDSGLPNDRFFAVRPEGSVSTLKIQRTERGDSAVYLCAGSPAQYFGPGTRLTVL.

The chain recombines TRBV5-1 with TRBJ2-7, with D unresolved. Trimming left V 2 bases short and J 6 bases short, with 15 bases between. The germline gives CDR1 SGHRS, CDR2 YFSETQ. The CDR3 covers 14 residues. CDR3 bases: TGCGCCAGCAGCTTCACCAGCCCCACGGGCGAGCAGTACTTC. Protein product: CASSFTSPTGEQYF. The entire variable domain, with the rest obtained from reference TRBV5-1 and TRBJ2-7, is as follows: KAGVTQTPRYLIKTRGQQVTLSCSPISGHRSVSWYQQTPGQGLQFLFEYFSETQRNKGNFPGRFSGRQFSNSRSEMNVSTLELGDSALYLCASSFTSPTGEQYFGPGTRLTVT.

The chain combines TRBV29-1 with TRBJ1-1; D is ambiguous. This CDR3 spans 13 amino acids. The germline V gene encodes CDR1 SQVTM and CDR2 ANQGSEA. The germline V and J ends were trimmed by 3 bases and 4 bases, with 12 bases remaining between them. In DNA form, the CDR3 reads TGCAGCGTTGATACTGATGCGGGCACTGAAGCTTTCTTT. Translating it yields CSVDTDAGTEAFF.

The chain is built from TRBV7-2 and TRBJ2-5, with 14 nucleotides matching TRBD2. CDR3 size: 19 residues. Unmatched junction bases numbered 15, after V lost 5 bases and J lost 4 bases. CDR1 is SGHTA and CDR2 is FQGNSA in the germline V gene. CDR3 region: CASSPWTSGGYLGGETQYF. The CDR3 DNA reads TGTGCCAGCAGCCCCTGGACTAGCGGGGGGTACCTCGGGGGAGAGACCCAGTACTTC.

Concerning this clonotype itself: Lacking the conserved final phenylalanine or tryptophan, this CDR3 likely reflects a read error. Because the CDR3's place on the DNA is in doubt, the DNA is left out and the CDR3 is given as listed by TCRdb. CDR3 protein: CASSPRPRSDGYTFGS. The chain uses TRBV7-3 and TRBJ2-1. The CDR3 is 16 residues long, ends included. Germline V gene sequence: CDR1 SGHTA, CDR2 FQGTGA.

This clonotype has a handful of counts. The chain couples TRBV12-3 or TRBV12-4 to TRBJ2-3, with 11 bases matching TRBD1. V lost 4 bases and J lost 4; bases outside the gene matches: 7. This CDR3 contains 16 residues. CDR3 nucleotides: TGTGCCAGCAGTTCGGGACAGGGGGTATTCGCAGATACGCAGTATTTT. This gives the protein CASSSGQGVFADTQYF.

A few counts support this clonotype. This chain connects TRBV7-6 to TRBJ2-7; the D call may be TRBD1 or TRBD2 (6 bases each). Germline lookup yields CDR1 SGHVS and CDR2 FNYEAQ. The CDR3 spans 14 residues. The ends were cut back, 3 bases at V and 2 bases at J, with 11 bases in the middle. The CDR3 is CASSLRGETYEQYF. CDR3 bases: TGTGCCAGCAGCTTGAGGGGGGAAACCTACGAGCAGTACTTC.

In this sample, this clonotype turned up a few times. The V gene is TRBV29-1, the J gene TRBJ2-3, with 9 bases aligning to TRBD2. This CDR3 spans 14 amino acids. Germline assignment: CDR1 SQVTM and CDR2 ANQGSEA. V trimming: 5 bases; J trimming: 4 bases; junction bases outside the gene matches: 7. Written as DNA, the CDR3 is TGCAGCGTTCAATGGCGGGGGGGCCCAGATACGCAGTATTTT. Translated: CSVQWRGGPDTQYF.

This clonotype has just one count. This rearrangement joins TRBV6-1 to TRBJ2-5; 13 bases are shared with TRBD2. This CDR3 contains 16 residues. Germline loops: CDR1 MNHNS, CDR2 SASEGT. The V segment lost 4 bases and the J segment 4 bases; nucleotides outside the gene matches: 6. Written as DNA, the CDR3 is TGTGCCAGCAGTGTTACTAGCGGGGGGGCCGGAGAGACCCAGTACTTC. It codes for CASSVTSGGAGETQYF.

This clonotype turned up a few times. The chain is built from TRBV5-6 and TRBJ2-5, with 8 bases fitting TRBD1. There are 15 residues in the CDR3. The germline V gene encodes CDR1 SGHDT and CDR2 YYEEEE. V lost 0 bases to trimming and J lost 5 bases; unmatched junction nucleotides: 6. The CDR3 DNA is TGTGCCAGCAGCTTGGAGGCAGGGGGCTATGAGACCCAGTACTTC. Protein product: CASSLEAGGYETQYF.

The chain combines TRBV20-1 with TRBJ2-7; D call uncertain. Germline assignment: CDR1 DFQATT and CDR2 SNEGSKA (reference sequence). This CDR3 comprises 13 residues. Trimming shortened V by 2 bases and J by 2 bases, and 10 bases separated the two germline ends. CDR3 sequence: CSARPSGAYEQYF. For the CDR3, the DNA is TGCAGTGCTAGACCCTCCGGCGCCTACGAGCAGTACTTC.

This sequence joins TRBV12-3 or TRBV12-4 and TRBJ2-1; D remains ambiguous. The CDR3 runs to 14 residues. The germline V and J ends were trimmed by 0 bases and 6 bases, with 9 bases remaining between them. This CDR3 is CASSLAGSGNEQFF. Here the CDR3 DNA reads TGTGCCAGCAGTTTAGCGGGCAGTGGCAATGAGCAGTTCTTC.

The V gene is TRBV12-3 or TRBV12-4, the J gene TRBJ1-4, with D possibly being TRBD1 (5 bases). Trimming stripped 4 bases from V and 4 bases from J, with 13 bases between. The length of the CDR3 is 15 residues. The CDR3 sequence is CASSSWGAVNEKLFF. The CDR3, as DNA: TGTGCCAGCAGTTCCTGGGGCGCCGTTAATGAAAAACTGTTTTTT.